One and the same sample provided the 17 T cell receptor beta chains below, sequenced in a study of blood T cell repertoires in COVID-19 (dated by TCRdb to 2018 to 2020). The library was produced with the immunoSEQ multiplex PCR assay. This immuneACCESS table, as held by TCRdb, lists in-frame sequences with V and J called but not all clones. Of the missing ones, under half trace to an unresolved V gene in checked studies; the others have no known cause. The sample yields about half a million clones; approximately 85% were counted once. Approximately 2.9% of the sample is held by the ten biggest clonotypes. The material sequenced was peripheral blood. The origin of the receptors is a human donor in a cohort sampled during active COVID-19.

J is TRBJ2-7 and V is TRBV30, with D possibly matching TRBD1 (5 bases). The CDR3 extends over 13 amino acids. V lost 3 bases and J 2 bases, leaving 11 bases between the germline ends. CDR1 and CDR2 (germline): GTSNPN, SVGIG (reference sequence). The CDR3 DNA follows: TGTGCCTGGAGGGGCAGGGCGACCTACGAGCAGTACTTC. It translates to CAWRGRATYEQYF.

CDR3 coding DNA: TGTGCCAGCAGTGAATCGTTAACAGGGGGCGCGGATCCCACTGAAGCTTTCTTT. Its translation is CASSESLTGGADPTEAFF. The chain has TRBV25-1 and TRBJ1-1, with TRBD1 matching over 9 bases. In germline, CDR1 is MGHDK, CDR2 SYGVNS. With 1 base clipped from V and 4 bases from J, the junction kept 13 bases outside the gene matches. The CDR3 covers 18 residues.

The chain has TRBV30 and TRBJ1-5; the D is unclear. The CDR3 sequence is 12 residues long. Trimming took off 2 bases at V and 4 bases at J, with 6 bases between the two ends. From germline, CDR1 is GTSNPN and CDR2 SVGIG (reference sequence). CDR3 residues: CAWSLENQPQHF. Here the CDR3 DNA reads TGTGCCTGGAGTCTAGAAAATCAGCCCCAGCATTTT.

The chain couples TRBV7-2 to TRBJ2-3; TRBD2 agrees at 11 bases. The CDR3 has 14 amino acids. After removal of 8 bases from V and 5 bases from J, the junction contained 6 bases not matched to a gene. Germline-derived CDR1 and CDR2 are SGHTA and FQGNSA. The CDR3 spells CASAGLAGGDTQYF. The CDR3 nucleotides are TGTGCCAGCGCCGGACTAGCGGGCGGAGATACGCAGTATTTT.

The chain uses TRBV28 and TRBJ1-2; a possible D gene is TRBD1 (6 bases). Trimming cost V 4 bases and J 7 bases, with 16 bases left between them. The CDR3 covers 14 residues. Germline V gives CDR1 MDHEN, CDR2 SYDVKM. The CDR3 spells CASSSGVGRFGYTF. The CDR3 DNA follows: TGTGCCAGCAGTTCAGGGGTTGGGCGTTTTGGCTACACCTTC.

A single count supports this clone. The chain is built from TRBV7-2 and TRBJ2-7; TRBD2 aligns across 9 bases. V trimming: 2 bases; J trimming: 1 base; junction bases outside the gene matches: 3. Germline V gene sequence: CDR1 SGHTA, CDR2 FQGNSA. This CDR3 is 15 amino acids long. CDR3 protein: CASSLTSGHSYEQYF. The CDR3 DNA is TGTGCCAGCAGCTTAACTAGCGGGCATTCCTACGAGCAGTACTTC.

This clone has just one count. The chain recombines TRBV4-2 with TRBJ1-2, with 10 nucleotides matching TRBD1. V shed 1 base and J 11 bases; nucleotides not matched to a gene: 7. This CDR3 spans 14 amino acids. CDR1 is LGHNA and CDR2 is YNFKEQ in the germline V gene. The CDR3 loop reads CASSQGGTGEGYTF. CDR3 nucleotide sequence: TGTGCCAGCAGCCAAGGCGGGACAGGGGAGGGTTACACCTTC.

V gene TRBV29-1 combines with J gene TRBJ1-1; 9 bases align to TRBD1. The junction had 7 bases not matched to a gene; V was cut back by 5 bases and J by 0 bases. The CDR3 is 15 amino acids. From germline, CDR1 is SQVTM and CDR2 ANQGSEA. CDR3 protein: CSVSGTGPLNTEAFF. CDR3 in DNA: TGCAGCGTTTCCGGGACAGGGCCTCTGAACACTGAAGCTTTCTTT.

This clone was counted a single time. The chain employs TRBV18 and TRBJ1-3; no reliable D call. CDR1 is KGHSH and CDR2 is LQKENI in the germline V gene. This CDR3 is built from 15 residues. Trimming stripped 3 bases from V and 0 bases from J, with 9 bases between. This CDR3 reads CASSPTFTSGNTIYF. In nucleotides, the CDR3 is TGTGCCAGCTCACCTACTTTCACCTCTGGAAACACCATATATTTT.

There are many counts of this clone. The rearrangement joins TRBV11-1 to TRBJ2-7; 7 bases agree with TRBD2. The junction had 7 bases not matched to a gene; V was cut back by 5 bases and J by 6 bases. CDR3 length: 13 amino acids. The germline V gene has CDR1 SGHAT and CDR2 FQDESV (reference sequence). The CDR3 protein is CASSVGGRAEQYF. The CDR3 bases are TGTGCCAGCAGCGTGGGAGGGCGGGCCGAGCAGTACTTC.

This clone showed up just a few times. The J gene is TRBJ2-1, the V gene TRBV24-1, with 8 bases aligning to TRBD2. Germline lookup yields CDR1 KGHDR and CDR2 SFDVKD. J was trimmed by 3 bases and V by 5 bases; bases with no gene match: 5. The CDR3 is 15 amino acids. Here the CDR3 reads CATSVTSGGYNEQFF. As DNA, the CDR3 is TGTGCCACCAGTGTAACCAGCGGGGGCTACAATGAGCAGTTCTTC.

This chain joins TRBV11-2 and TRBJ2-5; D possibly corresponds to TRBD1 (6 bases). CDR1 is SGHAT, CDR2 FQNNGV, per germline. Trimming stripped 4 bases from V and 5 bases from J, with 17 bases between. The CDR3 totals 15 residues. The CDR3, as DNA: TGTGCCAGCAGCTCCTTACCGGGGACAATTGAGACCCAGTACTTC. This translates into CASSSLPGTIETQYF. Using reference TRBV11-2 and TRBJ2-5 for the parts outside the CDR3, the full variable domain is EAGVAQSPRYKIIEKRQSVAFWCNPISGHATLYWYQQILGQGPKLLIQFQNNGVVDDSQLPKDRFSAERLKGVDSTLKIQPAKLEDSAVYLCASSSLPGTIETQYFGPGTRLLVL.

The chain couples TRBV30 to TRBJ1-1; 8 positions match TRBD1. Germline values: CDR1 GTSNPN, CDR2 SVGIG (reference sequence). V shed 1 base and J 1 base; nucleotides not matched to a gene: 5. CDR3 length equals 15 residues. The CDR3 sequence: CAWSALGQANTEAFF. The CDR3, as DNA: TGTGCCTGGAGTGCGCTGGGACAGGCGAACACTGAAGCTTTCTTT.

The V call is TRBV30, the J call TRBJ1-5; no definite D call. CDR1 and CDR2 (germline): GTSNPN, SVGIG (reference sequence). The length of the CDR3 is 12 residues. The germline V and J ends were trimmed by 7 bases and 6 bases, with 13 bases remaining between them. The CDR3 sequence: CALEVWGQPQHF. CDR3 nucleotides: TGTGCCTTGGAGGTGTGGGGTCAGCCCCAGCATTTT.

V usage is TRBV28 and J usage is TRBJ1-2, with D possibly being TRBD1 (5 bases). Germline loops: CDR1 MDHEN, CDR2 SYDVKM. V gave up 5 bases and J gave up 5 bases, with 15 bases separating them. The CDR3 has 14 amino acids. CDR3 region: CASSPGLGVYGYTF. The CDR3 DNA is TGTGCCAGCAGTCCGGGACTGGGGGTATATGGCTACACCTTC.

This chain links TRBV5-6 with TRBJ1-1; tentatively, D is TRBD1 (5 bases). This CDR3 has 17 amino acids. Germline V lookup: CDR1 SGHDT, CDR2 YYEEEE. Trimming took off 3 bases at V and 0 bases at J, with 18 bases between the two ends. The CDR3 region is CASSWGGRAYLNTEAFF. The CDR3 DNA sequence: TGTGCCAGCAGCTGGGGTGGCAGGGCTTACTTGAACACTGAAGCTTTCTTT.

The CDR3 sequence: CSVVGIGDEQFF. The CDR3 DNA is TGCAGCGTTGTGGGGATCGGGGATGAGCAGTTCTTC. This chain links TRBV29-1 with TRBJ2-1; maybe TRBD2 (5 bases). The V and J ends lost 4 bases and 8 bases respectively, with 12 bases between them. Germline CDR1 reads SQVTM; CDR2 reads ANQGSEA. The CDR3 consists of 12 residues.